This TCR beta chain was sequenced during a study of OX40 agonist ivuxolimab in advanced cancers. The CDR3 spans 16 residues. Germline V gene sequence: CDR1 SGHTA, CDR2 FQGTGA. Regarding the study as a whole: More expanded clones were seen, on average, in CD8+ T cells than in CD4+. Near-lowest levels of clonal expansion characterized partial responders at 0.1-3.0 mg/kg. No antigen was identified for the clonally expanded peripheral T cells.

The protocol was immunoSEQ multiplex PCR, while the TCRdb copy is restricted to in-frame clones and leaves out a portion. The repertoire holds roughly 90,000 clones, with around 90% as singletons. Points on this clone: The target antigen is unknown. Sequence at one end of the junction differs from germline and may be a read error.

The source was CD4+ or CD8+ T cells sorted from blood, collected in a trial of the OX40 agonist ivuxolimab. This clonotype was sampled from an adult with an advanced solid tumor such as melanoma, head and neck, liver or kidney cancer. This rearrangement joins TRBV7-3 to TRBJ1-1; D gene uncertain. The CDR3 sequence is CASSLTYGGVSTEAFF. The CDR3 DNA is TGTGCCAGCAGCCTAACATACGGCGGGGTGAGCACTGAAGCTTTCTTT. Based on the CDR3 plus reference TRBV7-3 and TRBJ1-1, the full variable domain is GAGVSQTPSNKVTEKGKYVELRCDPISGHTALYWYRQSLGQGPEFLIYFQGTGAADDSGLPNDRFFAVRPEGSVSTLKIQRTERGDSAVYLCASSLTYGGVSTEAFFGQGTRLTVV.